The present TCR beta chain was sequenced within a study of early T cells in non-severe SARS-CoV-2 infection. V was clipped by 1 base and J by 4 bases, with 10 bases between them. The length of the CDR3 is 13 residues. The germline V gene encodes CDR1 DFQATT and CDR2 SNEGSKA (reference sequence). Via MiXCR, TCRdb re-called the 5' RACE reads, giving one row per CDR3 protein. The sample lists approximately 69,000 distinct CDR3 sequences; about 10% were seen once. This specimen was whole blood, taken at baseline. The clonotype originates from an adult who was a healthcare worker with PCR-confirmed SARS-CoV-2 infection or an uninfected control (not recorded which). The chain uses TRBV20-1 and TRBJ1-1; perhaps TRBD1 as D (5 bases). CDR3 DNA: TGCAGTGCTAGAGGATCTAGGGGCACTGAAGCTTTCTTT. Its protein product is CSARGSRGTEAFF.